The 31 T cell receptor beta chains reported below all come from one sample, sequenced in a study of blood T cell repertoires in COVID-19. TCRdb's table, derived via immunoSEQ multiplex PCR, lists solely in-frame clones and lacks some. Seen here are roughly 230,000 clones, around 85% observed once, and the top ten hold more than 6%. The sequenced sample was peripheral blood. The origin of the receptors is a woman aged 55-70 years with active or convalescent COVID-19.

In this sample, this clone turned up a few times. This chain joins TRBV5-1 and TRBJ1-1, with D possibly being TRBD1 (5 bases). The CDR3 contains 14 residues. CDR1 SGHRS and CDR2 YFSETQ come from the germline V gene. V was trimmed by 2 bases and J by 4 bases, leaving 12 bases between them. The CDR3 DNA reads TGCGCCAGCAGCTTTTCTCCGGACACCACTGAAGCTTTCTTT. Amino acids: CASSFSPDTTEAFF. The full variable domain, completed using reference TRBV5-1 and TRBJ1-1, is KAGVTQTPRYLIKTRGQQVTLSCSPISGHRSVSWYQQTPGQGLQFLFEYFSETQRNKGNFPGRFSGRQFSNSRSEMNVSTLELGDSALYLCASSFSPDTTEAFFGQGTRLTVV.

This clone has a handful of counts. The chain has TRBV10-3 and TRBJ2-2, with 7 bases identical to TRBD2. With 6 bases clipped from V and 6 bases from J, the junction kept 10 bases outside the gene matches. This CDR3 has 15 residues. CDR1 is ENHRY and CDR2 is SYGVKD in the germline V gene. CDR3 loop: CAISSGTTISGELFF. In DNA, the CDR3 is TGTGCCATCAGCTCCGGGACTACAATTTCCGGGGAGCTGTTTTTT.

The chain employs TRBV2 and TRBJ2-5, with D perhaps TRBD1 (5 bases). The germline CDR1 and CDR2 sequences are SNHLY and FYNNEI. The CDR3 is 14 residues long. Trimming cost V 6 bases and J 1 base, with 12 bases left between them. CDR3 coding DNA: TGTGCCAGCAGCCCTGACAGATTCCAAGAGACCCAGTACTTC. This translates into CASSPDRFQETQYF.

The V and J genes are TRBV7-3 and TRBJ2-1, with a tentative D call TRBD1 (6 bases). Trimming stripped 2 bases from V and 9 bases from J, with 11 bases between. CDR1 is SGHTA, CDR2 FQGTGA, per germline. The CDR3 spans 13 residues. The CDR3 DNA follows: TGTGCCAGCAGCTTAGTGCAGGGGAGTGAGCAGTTCTTC. Translating gives CASSLVQGSEQFF.

The chain employs TRBV18 and TRBJ1-4; D is possibly TRBD1 (5 bases). Trimming cost V 3 bases and J 5 bases, with 7 bases left between them. The CDR3 covers 13 residues. From germline, CDR1 is KGHSH and CDR2 LQKENI. The DNA of the CDR3 is TGTGCCAGCTCACCGGGGCAGAATGAAAAACTGTTTTTT. Translated, it gives CASSPGQNEKLFF.

The rearrangement uses TRBV5-1 and TRBJ1-2; D not resolved. Germline V gene lookup returns CDR1 SGHRS and CDR2 YFSETQ. V lost 3 bases and J lost 0, with 9 bases in between. The CDR3 totals 14 residues. In DNA form, the CDR3 reads TGCGCCAGCAGCTCGGGAGCTTCTAACTATGGCTACACCTTC. This translates into CASSSGASNYGYTF. Complete variable domain (other parts from reference TRBV5-1 and TRBJ1-2): KAGVTQTPRYLIKTRGQQVTLSCSPISGHRSVSWYQQTPGQGLQFLFEYFSETQRNKGNFPGRFSGRQFSNSRSEMNVSTLELGDSALYLCASSSGASNYGYTFGSGTRLTVV.

Only one count was recorded for this clone. The chain recombines TRBV30 with TRBJ1-6; tentatively, D is TRBD1 (5 bases). Germline-derived CDR1 and CDR2 are GTSNPN and SVGIG (reference sequence). The germline V and J ends were trimmed by 7 bases and 3 bases, with 13 bases remaining between them. The CDR3 has 14 residues. The CDR3 DNA reads TGTGCCTCATCGCTGGGGGGCTATAATTCACCCCTCCACTTT. Protein: CASSLGGYNSPLHF. The variable domain in full, with the rest retrieved from reference TRBV30 and TRBJ1-6, is SQTIHQWPATLVQPVGSPLSLECTVEGTSNPNLYWYRQAAGRGLQLLFYSVGIGQISSEVPQNLSASRPQDRQFILSSKKLLLSDSGFYLCASSLGGYNSPLHFGNGTRLTVT.

The chain employs TRBV24-1 and TRBJ2-1, with D uncertain. V lost 7 bases, J lost 8 bases, and 5 bases lay in between. Germline-derived CDR1 and CDR2 are KGHDR and SFDVKD. The CDR3 extends over 10 amino acids. The CDR3 loop reads CATRGDEQFF. CDR3 bases: TGTGCCACCAGGGGCGATGAGCAGTTCTTC.

This clone turned up a few times. This chain links TRBV6-5 with TRBJ1-4, with 8 nucleotides matching TRBD1. CDR3 length: 16 residues. Germline V gene lookup returns CDR1 MNHEY and CDR2 SVGAGI. V lost 4 bases and J lost 5; bases outside the gene matches: 9. CDR3 residues: CASSSVGQGQNEKLFF. The CDR3 DNA reads as TGTGCCAGCAGTTCCGTCGGACAGGGTCAAAATGAAAAACTGTTTTTT.

The chain couples TRBV15 to TRBJ1-5; 7 bases agree with TRBD1. In germline, CDR1 is LNHNV, CDR2 YYDKDF (reference sequence). CDR3 size: 18 residues. Trimming took 5 bases from V and 2 from J; bases not matched to a gene: 15. The CDR3 DNA reads TGTGCCACCAGCGGAAGTGTACAGGGGATCTTGGGCAATCAGCCCCAGCATTTT. It translates to CATSGSVQGILGNQPQHF.

This chain joins TRBV3-1 (or the pseudogene TRBV3-2) and TRBJ1-2; TRBD1 matches at 9 bases. This CDR3 spans 14 amino acids. Germline lookup yields CDR1 LGHDT and CDR2 YNNKEL (reference sequence). J gave up 4 bases and V 6 bases, and 6 bases lay outside the gene matches. CDR3 sequence (DNA): TGTGCCAGCAGACAACAGGGGGCTACCTATGGCTACACCTTC. Translated: CASRQQGATYGYTF.

CDR3 bases: TGTGCCAGCAGCGTAGTTGGCGGGAGCTCCTACAATGAGCAGTTCTTC. Translating it yields CASSVVGGSSYNEQFF. The chain carries TRBV9 and TRBJ2-1; 7 nucleotides align to TRBD2. Germline V CDR1 and CDR2: SGDLS, YYNGEE. Germline trimming cut 0 bases from V and 0 bases from J; bases unmatched to any gene: 3. CDR3 length equals 16 residues. Supplemented by reference TRBV9 and TRBJ2-1, the full variable domain reads DSGVTQTPKHLITATGQRVTLRCSPRSGDLSVYWYQQSLDQGLQFLIQYYNGEERAKGNILERFSAQQFPDLHSELNLSSLELGDSALYFCASSVVGGSSYNEQFFGPGTRLTVL.

V is TRBV3-1 (or the pseudogene TRBV3-2) and J is TRBJ2-5; 10 positions agree with TRBD2. This CDR3 is built from 15 residues. With V trimmed by 5 bases and J by 2 bases, 5 bases remained unmatched. Germline values: CDR1 LGHDT, CDR2 YNNKEL (reference sequence). The CDR3 coding sequence is TGTGCCAGCAGCTCAGGAGCGGGGGGGCAAGAGACCCAGTACTTC. Protein: CASSSGAGGQETQYF.

The chain is built from TRBV5-6 and TRBJ2-1, with TRBD1 matching over 7 bases. The CDR3 has 16 amino acids. Trimming at V came to 4 bases and at J to 3 bases, leaving 10 bases not matched to a gene. CDR1 SGHDT and CDR2 YYEEEE come from the germline V gene. DNA for the CDR3: TGTGCCAGCAGCAAGACCAGACAGGGTATCTACAATGAGCAGTTCTTC. Translated: CASSKTRQGIYNEQFF.

A few counts support this clone. This sequence joins TRBV28 and TRBJ1-1; the match to TRBD1 covers 10 bases. The J segment lost 10 bases and the V segment lost 6 bases, leaving 8 bases of the junction unmatched. CDR1 MDHEN and CDR2 SYDVKM come from the germline V gene. The CDR3 spans 13 residues. The CDR3 bases are TGTGCCAGCAGGGGACAGGGGTTGTTTAGAGCTTTCTTT. Its protein is CASRGQGLFRAFF.

The table lists this clone with a count of one. V gene TRBV19 combines with J gene TRBJ1-5; maybe TRBD1 (5 bases). This CDR3 contains 13 residues. V lost 5 bases to trimming and J lost 15 bases, with 20 bases between them. The germline gives CDR1 LNHDA, CDR2 SQIVND (reference sequence). DNA of the CDR3: TGTGCCAGTAGTGGGTCAGGGTTGGGGCCCACGCATTTT. Residues: CASSGSGLGPTHF.

This chain joins TRBV28 and TRBJ1-2; 8 positions match TRBD1. The ends lost 6 bases at V and 8 bases at J; junction bases unmatched: 17. This CDR3 comprises 16 residues. CDR1 is MDHEN and CDR2 is SYDVKM in the germline V gene. This CDR3 reads CASRRIRDRGPQGYTF. As DNA, the CDR3 is TGTGCCAGCAGACGGATAAGAGACAGGGGCCCTCAGGGCTACACCTTC.

The chain uses TRBV2 and TRBJ1-4; 7 positions match TRBD1. The CDR3 has 13 residues. V lost 10 bases to trimming and J lost 5 bases; unmatched junction nucleotides: 7. The germline gives CDR1 SNHLY, CDR2 FYNNEI. The CDR3: CAISRDSNEKLFF. CDR3 nucleotides: TGTGCCATTTCCCGGGACAGCAATGAAAAACTGTTTTTT.

This clone was counted a few times. The chain uses TRBV18 and TRBJ2-5; D is unclear. The CDR3 loop spans 14 amino acids. CDR1 is KGHSH, CDR2 LQKENI, per germline. The V gene lost 2 bases and the J gene lost 1 base, with 8 bases spanning the gap. CDR3 nucleotide sequence: TGTGCCAGCTCACCAGGCAGAAGCCAAGAGACCCAGTACTTC. Amino acid sequence: CASSPGRSQETQYF.

CDR3 nucleotide sequence: TGTGCCAGCAGCGTCGGACTAGCGAGGGCAGATACGCAGTATTTT. It translates to CASSVGLARADTQYF. V gene TRBV9 combines with J gene TRBJ2-3; 9 nucleotides line up with TRBD2. The CDR3 has 15 residues. Germline CDR1 reads SGDLS; CDR2 reads YYNGEE. V lost 2 bases to trimming and J lost 4 bases; unmatched junction nucleotides: 5.

The chain couples TRBV21-1 to TRBJ1-5; TRBD1, as called in the table, went unchecked against the DNA. TRBV21-1 is annotated as a pseudogene. This CDR3 spans 14 amino acids. As DNA, the CDR3 is TGTGCCAGCGATGGGGGCACTTTAGGTCAGCCCCAGCATTTT. This encodes CASDGGTLGQPQHF.

The V gene is TRBV7-6, the J gene TRBJ2-3; D is uncertain. Germline V gives CDR1 SGHVS, CDR2 FNYEAQ. This CDR3 has 13 amino acids. V lost 5 bases, J lost 0 bases, and 6 bases lay in between. The CDR3, as DNA: TGTGCCAGCAGCCTTCCCAGCACAGATACGCAGTATTTT. It specifies CASSLPSTDTQYF.

The genes are TRBV28 and TRBJ2-7, with 7 nucleotides matching TRBD2. There are 16 residues in the CDR3. Unmatched junction bases numbered 12, after V lost 3 bases and J lost 4 bases. The germline V gene has CDR1 MDHEN and CDR2 SYDVKM. CDR3 in DNA: TGTGCCAGCAGTTTCATGGCTAGCGGCCTGGGGTACGAGCAGTACTTC. Translated, it gives CASSFMASGLGYEQYF.

A few counts support this clone. V is TRBV11-1 and J is TRBJ1-4; 9 bases agree with TRBD1. The CDR3 extends over 14 amino acids. V lost 4 bases to trimming and J lost 6 bases; unmatched junction nucleotides: 3. CDR1 and CDR2 from the germline V gene are SGHAT and FQDESV (reference sequence). The CDR3 protein is CASSSRQGDEKLFF. In nucleotides, the CDR3 is TGTGCCAGCAGCTCCCGACAGGGGGATGAAAAACTGTTTTTT.

V is TRBV6-5 and J is TRBJ2-3; D remains ambiguous. CDR3 length equals 16 residues. Deletions cut 2 bases from V and 0 bases from J, with 12 bases between. Germline CDR1 reads MNHEY; CDR2 reads SVGAGI. CDR3 coding DNA: TGTGCCAGCAGTTACGGTACACTGACTAGCACAGATACGCAGTATTTT. Encoded protein: CASSYGTLTSTDTQYF.

V and J are TRBV5-1 and TRBJ2-7; D call uncertain. V gave up 0 bases and J gave up 7 bases, with 8 bases separating them. Per germline, CDR1 SGHRS and CDR2 YFSETQ. This CDR3 contains 12 residues. The CDR3 sequence is CASSLDGWEQYF. The CDR3 DNA is TGCGCCAGCAGCTTGGACGGTTGGGAGCAGTACTTC.

The V gene is TRBV2, the J gene TRBJ1-2, with D uncertain. Germline assignment: CDR1 SNHLY and CDR2 FYNNEI. V was pared by 3 bases and J by 4 bases, with 12 bases between. This CDR3 is 14 amino acids long. CDR3 protein: CASSDPGTSYGYTF. The CDR3 region has the DNA TGTGCCAGCAGTGACCCGGGAACGAGCTATGGCTACACCTTC.

The chain joins TRBV15 to TRBJ2-3; 12 bases fit TRBD1. The germline gives CDR1 LNHNV, CDR2 YYDKDF (reference sequence). After removal of 0 bases from V and 6 bases from J, the junction contained 10 bases not matched to a gene. The CDR3 spans 18 residues. In nucleotides, the CDR3 is TGTGCCACCAGCAGAGATTTGGGACAGGGGGCGCATTCGGATACGCAGTATTTT. Translating gives CATSRDLGQGAHSDTQYF.

The chain employs TRBV5-5 and TRBJ2-1; a weak D match, TRBD2 (6 bases). This CDR3 contains 17 residues. CDR1 and CDR2 (germline): SGHKS, YYEKEE (reference sequence). V was clipped by 0 bases and J by 1 base, with 14 bases between them. CDR3 sequence: CASSLGGGGVSYNEQFF. The CDR3 DNA follows: TGTGCCAGCAGCTTGGGGGGAGGCGGCGTTTCCTACAATGAGCAGTTCTTC.

V gene TRBV3-1 (or the pseudogene TRBV3-2) combines with J gene TRBJ1-2, with a tentative D call TRBD1 (5 bases). From germline, CDR1 is LGHDT and CDR2 YNNKEL (reference sequence). Trimming removed 1 base from V and 5 bases from J, with 14 bases in between. The CDR3 is 15 residues long. CDR3 sequence reads: CASSQGSGGGYGYTF. The CDR3, as DNA: TGTGCCAGCAGCCAAGGATCGGGGGGAGGGTATGGCTACACCTTC.

This clone was observed a few times. The chain links TRBV6-5 to TRBJ2-7; 10 nucleotides match TRBD2. The CDR3 is 14 amino acids. Trimming removed 6 bases from V and 4 bases from J; junction bases left unmatched: 6. Germline CDR1 MNHEY, CDR2 SVGAGI. As DNA, the CDR3 is TGTGCCAGCAGGCCGCCGGGACTAGCGTACGAGCAGTACTTC. Its protein product is CASRPPGLAYEQYF.